The count of the clone carrying this T cell receptor beta chain is one. The target antigen is unknown. Germline CDR1 and CDR2: MGHRA and YSYEKL. This CDR3 region has 17 residues. Trimming took 1 base from V and 3 from J; bases not matched to a gene: 7. Generated by immunoSEQ multiplex PCR, the TCRdb table keeps only in-frame clones and is missing some. The repertoire holds roughly 80,000 clones, with around 86% as singletons. These data are taken from a study of graft-versus-host responses after intestinal transplantation. This sample comprised unstimulated CD8+ T cells sorted from spleen or lymph node cells, obtained before transplant. V is TRBV4-1 and J is TRBJ2-7; the match to TRBD1 covers 12 bases. This TCR was sampled from a human donor who was the organ donor for an intestinal transplant. This CDR3 reads CASSQVWDRGLYYEQYF. CDR3 nucleotide sequence: TGCGCCAGCAGCCAAGTCTGGGACAGGGGGCTGTACTACGAGCAGTACTTC.